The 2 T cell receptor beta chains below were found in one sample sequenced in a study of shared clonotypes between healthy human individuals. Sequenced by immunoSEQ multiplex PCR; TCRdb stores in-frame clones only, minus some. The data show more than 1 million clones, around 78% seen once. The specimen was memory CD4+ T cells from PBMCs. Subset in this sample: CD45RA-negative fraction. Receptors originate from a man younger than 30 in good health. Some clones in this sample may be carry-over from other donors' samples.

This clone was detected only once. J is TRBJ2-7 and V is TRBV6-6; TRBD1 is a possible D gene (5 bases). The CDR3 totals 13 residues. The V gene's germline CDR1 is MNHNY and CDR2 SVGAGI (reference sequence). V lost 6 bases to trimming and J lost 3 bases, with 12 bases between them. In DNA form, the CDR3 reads TGTGCCAGCAGGGGAATCCAGGGCTACGAGCAGTACTTC. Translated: CASRGIQGYEQYF.

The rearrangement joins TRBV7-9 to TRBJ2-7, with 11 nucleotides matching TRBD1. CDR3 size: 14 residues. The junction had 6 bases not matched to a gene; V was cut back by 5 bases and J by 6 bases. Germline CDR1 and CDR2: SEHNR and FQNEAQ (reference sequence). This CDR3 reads CASSAGTGGGEQYF. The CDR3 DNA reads TGTGCCAGCAGCGCCGGGACAGGGGGTGGCGAGCAGTACTTC.